The clone carrying this TCR beta chain was detected only once. The entry originates in a study of lymphopenia after photon versus proton radiotherapy. The V end was cut by 0 bases, the J end by 3 bases, with 15 bases between. Germline V CDR1 and CDR2: GTSNPN, SVGIG (reference sequence). CDR3 length equals 15 residues. Using immunoSEQ multiplex PCR, the repertoire was profiled, and TCRdb retains in-frame clones only, with some absent. The sample shows about 25,000 clones, under 85% of them seen only once. This TCR was sampled from a woman between 50 and 59 years old with pancreatic cancer. This specimen consisted of peripheral blood, obtained from a patient treated with photon-based radiotherapy. This chain uses TRBV30 with TRBJ2-7, with D perhaps matching TRBD1 (5 bases). CDR3 in DNA: TGTGCCTGGAGTGTAGGGGCAGGAAGGGGCTACGAGCAGTACTTC. Translating gives CAWSVGAGRGYEQYF.